This T cell receptor beta chain was obtained from a study of T cells in Graves' hyperthyroidism and ophthalmopathy. Overall study findings and caveats: Most clonotypes that expanded in the thyroid above 0.001 also showed up in blood. Model-based prediction identified ophthalmopathy a median approximately 6 months prior to its onset.

This clonotype was picked up a small number of times. Its antigen remains unknown. Patients having uncontrolled infection, another autoimmune disease, pregnancy or lactation were not included. PBMCs were obtained from 9 to 10 ml fresh peripheral blood. CDR1 and CDR2 from the germline V gene are MNHEY and SVGAGI. The CDR3 sequence is 15 residues long. The V and J ends lost 1 base and 3 bases respectively, with 12 bases between them. The investigators amplified TCR beta CDR3 regions from RNA transcripts. With the HTBI primer set, the TCR CDR3 went through a first round of RT-PCR. TCRdb reprocessed the multiplex PCR reads via MiXCR and lists one record per CDR3 protein. Of 550,000 to 700,000 distinct CDR3 sequences listed, over 12% are singletons.

The chain joins TRBV6-5 to TRBJ1-2, with a possible D match to TRBD1 (6 bases). This sequence originates from a woman in her thirties or forties with Graves' ophthalmopathy. The sample consisted of blood. CDR3 region: CASSYYGGADYGYTF. DNA of the CDR3: TGTGCCAGCAGTTACTATGGGGGCGCCGACTATGGCTACACCTTC.